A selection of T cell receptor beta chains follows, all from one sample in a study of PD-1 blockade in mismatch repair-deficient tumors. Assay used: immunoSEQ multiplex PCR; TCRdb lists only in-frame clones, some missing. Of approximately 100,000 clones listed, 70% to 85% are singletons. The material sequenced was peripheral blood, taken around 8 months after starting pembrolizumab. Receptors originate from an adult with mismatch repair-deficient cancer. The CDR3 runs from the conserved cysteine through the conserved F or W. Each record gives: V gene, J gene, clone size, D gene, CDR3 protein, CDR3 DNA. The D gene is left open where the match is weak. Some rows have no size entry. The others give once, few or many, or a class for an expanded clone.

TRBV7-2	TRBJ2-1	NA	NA	CASSLFQTNEQFF	TGTGCCAGCAGCTTATTCCAAACCAATGAGCAGTTCTTC
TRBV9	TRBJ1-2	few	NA	CASSVSGGYDGYTF	TGTGCCAGCAGCGTATCGGGGGGATACGATGGCTACACCTTC
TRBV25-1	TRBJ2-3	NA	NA	CASSLARSRHTDTQYF	TGTGCCAGCAGTCTTGCCCGTAGTCGCCACACAGATACGCAGTATTTT
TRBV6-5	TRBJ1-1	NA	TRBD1	CASSRQGMSTEAFF	TGTGCCAGCAGCCGACAGGGGATGAGCACTGAAGCTTTCTTT
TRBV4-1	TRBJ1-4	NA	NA	CASSQDIGGVVEKLFF	TGCGCCAGCAGCCAAGATATCGGGGGGGTCGTTGAAAAACTGTTTTTT
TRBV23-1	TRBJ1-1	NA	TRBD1	CASRDRNTEAFF	TGCGCCAGCCGGGACAGAAACACTGAAGCTTTCTTT
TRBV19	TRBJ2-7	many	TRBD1	CASRLRDSVSYEQYF	TGTGCCAGTAGACTGAGGGACAGTGTCTCCTACGAGCAGTACTTC
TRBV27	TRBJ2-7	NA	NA	CASSLGGENSYEQYF	TGTGCCAGCAGTTTAGGAGGGGAAAACTCCTACGAGCAGTACTTC
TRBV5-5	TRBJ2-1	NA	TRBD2	CASSLNWASGNSEQFF	TGTGCCAGCAGCTTGAACTGGGCTAGCGGGAACAGTGAGCAGTTCTTC
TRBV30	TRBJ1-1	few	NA	CAWSVSGGNTEAFF	TGTGCCTGGAGTGTATCCGGGGGAAACACTGAAGCTTTCTTT
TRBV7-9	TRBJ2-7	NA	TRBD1	CASSPSLDREYEQYF	TGTGCCAGCAGCCCATCCTTGGACAGGGAGTACGAGCAGTACTTC
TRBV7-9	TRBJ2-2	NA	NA	CASSLGTDYTGELFF	TGTGCCAGCAGCTTAGGAACAGACTACACCGGGGAGCTGTTTTTT
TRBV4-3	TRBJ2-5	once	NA	CASSQDLRSQETQYF	TGCGCCAGCAGCCAAGATCTGCGATCGCAAGAGACCCAGTACTTC
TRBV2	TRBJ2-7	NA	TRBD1	CASSPGTGFEQYF	TGTGCCAGCAGTCCCGGGACAGGGTTCGAGCAGTACTTC
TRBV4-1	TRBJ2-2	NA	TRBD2	CASSQVLAGGTGELFF	TGCGCCAGCAGCCAAGTACTAGCGGGAGGCACCGGGGAGCTGTTTTTT
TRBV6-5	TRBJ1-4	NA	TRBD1	CARKDRGNEKLFF	TGTGCCAGAAAGGACAGGGGTAATGAAAAACTGTTTTTT
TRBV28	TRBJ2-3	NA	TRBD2	CASSSPFGLGRDTTDTQYF	TGTGCCAGCAGTTCCCCCTTCGGGTTGGGGAGGGATACCACAGATACGCAGTATTTT
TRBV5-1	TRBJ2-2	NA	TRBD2	CASSLDGRDTGELFF	TGCGCCAGCAGCTTGGATGGGAGGGACACCGGGGAGCTGTTTTTT
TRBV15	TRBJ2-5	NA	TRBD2	CATSRGLASETQYF	TGTGCCACCAGCAGAGGACTAGCGTCGGAGACCCAGTACTTC
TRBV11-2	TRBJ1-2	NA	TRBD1	CASSLGQGGGYTF	TGTGCCAGCAGCTTAGGACAGGGAGGTGGCTACACCTTC
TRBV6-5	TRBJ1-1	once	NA	CASRAWGTEAFF	TGTGCCAGCAGGGCTTGGGGCACTGAAGCTTTCTTT
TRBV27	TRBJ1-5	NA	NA	CASSLDPNQPQHF	TGTGCCAGCAGTCTCGACCCGAATCAGCCCCAGCATTTT
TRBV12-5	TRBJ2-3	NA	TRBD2	CASGAGGPVGTQYF	TGTGCTAGTGGGGCGGGAGGGCCGGTAGGTACGCAGTATTTT
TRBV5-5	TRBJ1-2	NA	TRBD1	CASSSGGGFYGYTF	TGTGCCAGCAGTTCGGGAGGGGGCTTCTATGGCTACACCTTC
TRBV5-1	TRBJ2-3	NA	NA	CASSSQGTIPDTQYF	TGCGCCAGCAGCAGTCAGGGTACGATACCAGATACGCAGTATTTT
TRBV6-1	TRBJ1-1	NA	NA	CASSDSKLLSTEAFF	TGTGCCAGCAGTGACAGTAAACTCCTGAGCACTGAAGCTTTCTTT
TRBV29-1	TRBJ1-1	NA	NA	CSVSRGNTEAFF	TGCAGCGTTAGTCGGGGGAACACTGAAGCTTTCTTT
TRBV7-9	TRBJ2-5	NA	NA	CASSLGAWAGGQETQYF	TGTGCCAGCAGCTTAGGGGCATGGGCAGGAGGCCAAGAGACCCAGTACTTC
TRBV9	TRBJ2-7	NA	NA	CASSQGDWAYEQYF	TGTGCCAGCAGCCAGGGGGACTGGGCCTACGAGCAGTACTTC
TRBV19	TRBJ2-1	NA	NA	CASSQQSSYNEQFF	TGTGCCAGTAGTCAACAGAGCTCCTACAATGAGCAGTTCTTC
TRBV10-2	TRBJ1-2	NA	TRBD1	CASSRQGNYGYTF	TGCGCCAGCAGCCGACAGGGGAACTATGGCTACACCTTC
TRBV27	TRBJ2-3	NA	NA	CASSTYRERNTQYF	TGTGCCAGCAGTACTTACAGGGAACGGAATACGCAGTATTTT
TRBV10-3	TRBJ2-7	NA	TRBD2	CAISGREGSYEQYF	TGTGCCATCAGTGGGCGGGAGGGATCCTACGAGCAGTACTTC